The 28 T cell receptor beta chains in this list originate from one sample, sequenced in a study of T cells after yellow fever vaccination. TCRdb passed the 5' RACE reads through MiXCR, listing each CDR3 protein once. The sample holds about 430,000 distinct CDR3 sequences, around 20% seen once. This specimen was PBMCs, taken before the yellow fever booster vaccination. Every receptor here comes from a man aged 18 to 35 who received the YFV17D yellow fever vaccine.

This sequence joins TRBV7-6 and TRBJ1-6, with D perhaps TRBD1 (5 bases). V dropped 4 bases and J dropped 0 bases, with 16 bases sitting between them. Germline V gene lookup returns CDR1 SGHVS and CDR2 FNYEAQ. There are 18 residues in the CDR3. CDR3 nucleotides: TGTGCCAGCAGCTCCACGGGACGGCAAAGCTCCTATAATTCACCCCTCCACTTT. Its translation: CASSSTGRQSSYNSPLHF.

V gene TRBV27 combines with J gene TRBJ1-2; TRBD1 aligns across 9 bases. V shed 5 bases, J shed 6 bases, and the junction held 16 bases outside the gene matches. Looked up from germline, CDR1 is MNHEY and CDR2 is SMNVEV (reference sequence). The CDR3 has 17 amino acids. The CDR3 DNA follows: TGTGCCAGCAGTCCCCGGGACAGGGAGGAATTATTGGATGGCTACACCTTC. This encodes CASSPRDREELLDGYTF.

J is TRBJ1-1 and V is TRBV15; D is undetermined. V was cut by 4 bases and J by 0 bases, with 3 bases left in between. CDR1 is LNHNV, CDR2 YYDKDF, per germline (reference sequence). The CDR3 is 12 amino acids. The DNA of the CDR3 is TGTGCCACCAGCAATATGAACACTGAAGCTTTCTTT. Translation: CATSNMNTEAFF.

The chain carries TRBV12-3 or TRBV12-4 and TRBJ2-1; tentatively, D is TRBD1 (5 bases). Between the trimmed V and J ends, which lost 7 bases and 7 bases, there was a span of 14 bases. The CDR3 has 13 residues. This chain's CDR3 is CASILKGRNEQFF. In DNA form, the CDR3 reads TGTGCCAGCATTTTGAAGGGGCGTAATGAGCAGTTCTTC.

This clonotype turned up a few times. The CDR3 nucleotides are TGTGCCAGCAGCCCTAGAGGGGGGCTGGGTGAAAAACTGTTTTTT. It yields the protein CASSPRGGLGEKLFF. The rearrangement joins TRBV4-2 to TRBJ1-4; perhaps TRBD1 as D (6 bases). V shed 4 bases and J shed 7 bases, with 16 bases lying between them. The CDR3 is 15 amino acids. Germline CDR1 LGHNA, CDR2 YNFKEQ.

V and J are TRBV12-3 or TRBV12-4 and TRBJ1-5; D is undetermined. CDR3 size: 12 residues. The V end was cut by 7 bases, the J end by 4 bases, with 8 bases between. CDR3 bases: TGTGCCAGCACCCATGGGAATCAGCCCCAGCATTTT. The encoded protein is CASTHGNQPQHF.

The chain is built from TRBV11-2 and TRBJ2-7; 8 bases fit TRBD1. After removal of 1 base from V and 5 bases from J, the junction contained 10 bases not matched to a gene. The germline V gene encodes CDR1 SGHAT and CDR2 FQNNGV. There are 16 residues in the CDR3. CDR3 in DNA: TGTGCCAGCAGCTTAGCAGTCCAGGGGGCGCACCACGAGCAGTACTTC. It translates to CASSLAVQGAHHEQYF.

This chain links TRBV27 with TRBJ2-6, with 10 bases aligning to TRBD1. The CDR3 loop spans 17 amino acids. V trimming: 10 bases; J trimming: 2 bases; junction bases outside the gene matches: 11. From germline, CDR1 is MNHEY and CDR2 SMNVEV (reference sequence). CDR3 in amino acids: CATSFGTGVPGANVLTF. CDR3 DNA: TGTGCCACGAGTTTTGGGACAGGGGTTCCTGGGGCCAACGTCCTGACTTTC.

The CDR3 spells CASSLGVYEQYV. DNA for the CDR3: TGTGCCAGCAGCTTAGGCGTGTACGAGCAGTACGTC. This chain links TRBV7-9 with TRBJ2-7, with D unresolved. The CDR3 is made up of 12 amino acids. V shed 1 base and J shed 4 bases, with 5 bases lying between them. Looked up from germline, CDR1 is SEHNR and CDR2 is FQNEAQ (reference sequence).

The rearrangement uses TRBV5-1 and TRBJ1-1; no reliable D call. Trimming took off 3 bases at V and 5 bases at J, with 11 bases between the two ends. This CDR3 is built from 13 residues. Germline V gene sequence: CDR1 SGHRS, CDR2 YFSETQ. This CDR3 reads CASSSMERTEAFF. The CDR3 DNA is TGCGCCAGCAGCTCGATGGAGAGGACTGAAGCTTTCTTT.

CDR3 region: CASSPQRGGSTDTQYF. The CDR3 DNA reads TGCGCCAGCAGCCCTCAGCGGGGGGGTAGCACAGATACGCAGTATTTT. The chain has TRBV4-3 and TRBJ2-3; 10 bases are shared with TRBD2. Trimming removed 4 bases from V and 0 bases from J; junction bases left unmatched: 4. The CDR3 totals 16 residues. Germline lookup yields CDR1 LGHNA and CDR2 YSLEER.

Many counts were recorded for this clonotype. The chain couples TRBV4-3 to TRBJ1-2; no clear D gene. In germline, CDR1 is LGHNA, CDR2 YSLEER. V was clipped by 0 bases and J by 3 bases, with 11 bases between them. CDR3 length equals 15 residues. CDR3 coding DNA: TGCGCCAGCAGCCAAGAGCGAGAGCTCTACTATGGCTACACCTTC. This sequence encodes CASSQERELYYGYTF.

Only a few counts were recorded for this clonotype. The chain has TRBV11-2 and TRBJ2-1, with 9 positions matching TRBD2. After removal of 5 bases from V and 8 bases from J, the junction contained 13 bases not matched to a gene. Germline V CDR1 and CDR2: SGHAT, FQNNGV. The CDR3 extends over 16 amino acids. The CDR3 DNA reads as TGTGCCAGCAGCCCCCTAGCGAGCGGGGGGCAAGATGAGCAGTTCTTC. Its protein product is CASSPLASGGQDEQFF.

This clonotype was seen at least ten times. CDR3 region: CAISEQYDEQFF. CDR3 sequence (DNA): TGTGCCATCAGTGAACAGTACGATGAGCAGTTCTTC. This rearrangement joins TRBV10-3 to TRBJ2-1; D unclear. This CDR3 has 12 residues. V gave up 3 bases and J gave up 8 bases, with 8 bases separating them. Germline V gene lookup returns CDR1 ENHRY and CDR2 SYGVKD.

The genes are TRBV20-1 and TRBJ2-5; tentatively, D is TRBD2 (6 bases). Trimming pared 0 bases from V and 5 bases from J, leaving 19 bases between. Germline assignment: CDR1 DFQATT and CDR2 SNEGSKA (reference sequence). The CDR3 has 16 amino acids. The CDR3, as DNA: TGCAGTGCTAGAGATCGGGGCGGGGCCCGCCCGGAGACCCAGTACTTC. Encoded protein: CSARDRGGARPETQYF.

There are a few counts of this clonotype. The chain couples TRBV12-3 or TRBV12-4 to TRBJ1-1; 8 positions agree with TRBD1. Germline trimming cut 8 bases from V and 4 bases from J; bases unmatched to any gene: 9. CDR3 length: 14 amino acids. The CDR3 bases are TGTGCCAGCCGTGCAGGGGGCTCAGGCACTGAAGCTTTCTTT. Translation gives CASRAGGSGTEAFF.

The CDR3 nucleotides are TGTGCCAGCACATCAGGGAATCAGCCCCAGCATTTT. Its translation is CASTSGNQPQHF. The chain employs TRBV2 and TRBJ1-5; D is perhaps TRBD1 (5 bases). CDR1 is SNHLY, CDR2 FYNNEI, per germline. This CDR3 has 12 amino acids. V was clipped by 7 bases and J by 4 bases, with 8 bases between them.

This clonotype was seen ten or more times. The J gene is TRBJ2-1, the V gene TRBV18; D possibly uses TRBD1 or TRBD2 (6 bases each). The CDR3 has 15 amino acids. Germline CDR1 KGHSH, CDR2 LQKENI. The V and J ends lost 3 bases and 5 bases respectively, with 14 bases between them. The CDR3 region is CASSPPGAKNNEQFF. The CDR3 nucleotides are TGTGCCAGCTCACCTCCGGGGGCTAAAAACAATGAGCAGTTCTTC.

The chain uses TRBV10-1 and TRBJ1-1; D uncertain. The V and J ends lost 6 bases and 1 base respectively, with 15 bases between them. Germline lookup yields CDR1 WNHNN and CDR2 SYGVQD (reference sequence). This CDR3 contains 15 residues. In nucleotides, the CDR3 is TGCGCCAGCAGGGGTTATAGGCCAACGAACACTGAAGCTTTCTTT. Amino acid sequence: CASRGYRPTNTEAFF.

This clonotype was observed at least ten times. The chain employs TRBV12-3 or TRBV12-4 and TRBJ2-2; TRBD1 aligns across 8 bases. V lost 0 bases and J lost 6; bases outside the gene matches: 3. This CDR3 has 15 residues. The CDR3 spells CASSLALRGPGELFF. In DNA, the CDR3 is TGTGCCAGCAGTTTAGCGCTCAGGGGGCCCGGGGAGCTGTTTTTT.

This clonotype was detected only a few times. The V call is TRBV7-2, the J call TRBJ1-1; perhaps TRBD1 as D (6 bases). This CDR3 is 15 amino acids long. The germline V gene encodes CDR1 SGHTA and CDR2 FQGNSA. V dropped 5 bases and J dropped 0 bases, with 13 bases sitting between them. The CDR3 reads CASSQRTAMNTEAFF. CDR3 nucleotide sequence: TGTGCCAGCAGCCAAAGGACAGCCATGAACACTGAAGCTTTCTTT.

This clonotype was recorded many times. The V gene is TRBV29-1, the J gene TRBJ2-3; no firm D call. V was shortened by 5 bases and J by 0 bases, with 9 bases between the two germline ends. This CDR3 comprises 13 residues. Germline V lookup: CDR1 SQVTM, CDR2 ANQGSEA. The CDR3 DNA sequence: TGCAGCGTTAACGTGGGGAGCACAGATACGCAGTATTTT. Protein: CSVNVGSTDTQYF.

V usage is TRBV7-8 and J usage is TRBJ1-1; 9 nucleotides line up with TRBD1. J was trimmed by 3 bases and V by 5 bases; bases with no gene match: 16. Germline V gives CDR1 SGHVS, CDR2 FQNEAQ. The CDR3 runs 18 residues. The CDR3 loop reads CASSPAQRDRVGYTEAFF. DNA for the CDR3: TGTGCCAGCAGCCCAGCCCAACGGGACAGGGTTGGGTACACTGAAGCTTTCTTT.

The chain joins TRBV2 to TRBJ2-7; the D is unclear. V was shortened by 4 bases and J by 0 bases, with 7 bases between the two germline ends. Germline CDR1 reads SNHLY; CDR2 reads FYNNEI. The CDR3 runs to 13 residues. The DNA for the CDR3 is TGTGCCAGCAGTGTTAGCAGCTCCTACGAGCAGTACGTC. This gives the protein CASSVSSSYEQYV.

This clonotype came up a few times. This chain uses TRBV27 with TRBJ2-5; D possibly corresponds to TRBD1 (6 bases). Germline CDR1 reads MNHEY; CDR2 reads SMNVEV (reference sequence). The V end was cut by 6 bases, the J end by 1 base, with 15 bases between. The CDR3 has 15 residues. The CDR3 here is CASRAGLGGQETQYF. CDR3 in DNA: TGTGCCAGCAGAGCCGGGTTAGGGGGCCAAGAGACCCAGTACTTC.

This clonotype has a handful of counts. The V gene is TRBV20-1, the J gene TRBJ2-5; 7 bases are a match to TRBD2. Unmatched junction bases numbered 8, after V lost 3 bases and J lost 1 base. This CDR3 has 15 residues. Germline V gene data show CDR1 as DFQATT and CDR2 as SNEGSKA (reference sequence). This CDR3 is CSASPGGGIQETQYF. CDR3 in DNA: TGCAGTGCTAGTCCCGGCGGGGGAATCCAAGAGACCCAGTACTTC.

The chain carries TRBV5-1 and TRBJ1-6; maybe TRBD1 (5 bases). CDR3 size: 16 residues. Germline V gives CDR1 SGHRS, CDR2 YFSETQ. Between the trimmed V and J ends, which lost 0 bases and 10 bases, there was a span of 17 bases. This CDR3 reads CASSLEGELARSPLHF. The CDR3 DNA is TGCGCCAGCAGCTTGGAAGGGGAACTAGCTCGGTCACCCCTCCACTTT.

This clonotype occurred a few times. V gene TRBV29-1 combines with J gene TRBJ2-5, with 9 nucleotides matching TRBD2. Germline assignment: CDR1 SQVTM and CDR2 ANQGSEA. After removal of 7 bases from V and 4 bases from J, the junction contained 10 bases not matched to a gene. The CDR3 spans 14 residues. The CDR3 sequence: CSARRSGGGETQYF. CDR3 sequence (DNA): TGCAGCGCCCGGCGTAGCGGGGGCGGAGAGACCCAGTACTTC.